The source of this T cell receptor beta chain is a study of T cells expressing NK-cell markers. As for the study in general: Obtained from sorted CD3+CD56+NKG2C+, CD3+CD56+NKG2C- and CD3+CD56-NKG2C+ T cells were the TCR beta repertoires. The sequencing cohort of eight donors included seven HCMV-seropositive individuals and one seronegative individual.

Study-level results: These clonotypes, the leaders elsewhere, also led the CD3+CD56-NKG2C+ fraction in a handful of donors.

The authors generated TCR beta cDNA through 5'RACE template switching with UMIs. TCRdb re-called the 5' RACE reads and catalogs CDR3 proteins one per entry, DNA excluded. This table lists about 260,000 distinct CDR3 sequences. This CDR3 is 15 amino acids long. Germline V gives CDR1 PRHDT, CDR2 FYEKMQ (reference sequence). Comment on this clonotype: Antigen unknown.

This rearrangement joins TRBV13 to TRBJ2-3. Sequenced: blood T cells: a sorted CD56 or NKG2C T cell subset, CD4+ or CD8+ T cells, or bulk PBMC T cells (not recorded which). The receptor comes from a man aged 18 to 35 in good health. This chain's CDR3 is CASSFGPTLADTQYF.